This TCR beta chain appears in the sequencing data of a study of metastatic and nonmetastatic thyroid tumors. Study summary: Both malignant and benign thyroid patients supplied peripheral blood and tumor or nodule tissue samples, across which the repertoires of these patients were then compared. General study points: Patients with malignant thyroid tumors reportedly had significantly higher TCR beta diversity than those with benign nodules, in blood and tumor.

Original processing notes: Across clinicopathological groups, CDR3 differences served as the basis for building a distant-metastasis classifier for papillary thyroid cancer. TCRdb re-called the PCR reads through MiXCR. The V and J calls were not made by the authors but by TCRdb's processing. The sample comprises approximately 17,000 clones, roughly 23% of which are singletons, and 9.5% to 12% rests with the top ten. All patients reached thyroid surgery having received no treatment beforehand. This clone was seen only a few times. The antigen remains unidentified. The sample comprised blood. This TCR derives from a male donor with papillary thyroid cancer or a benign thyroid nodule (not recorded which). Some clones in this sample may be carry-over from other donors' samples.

Written as DNA, the CDR3 is TGTGCCAGCAGTTACTCTATGCTAGCGGGAAGGAGTGAGCAGTTCTTC. Residues: CASSYSMLAGRSEQFF. The rearrangement links TRBV6-5 to TRBJ2-1, with 9 bases identical to TRBD2. The CDR3 contains 16 residues. The trim removed 0 bases at V and 9 bases at J, leaving 9 bases unmatched. CDR1 and CDR2 (germline): MNHEY, SVGAGI.